Listed below are T cell receptor beta chains from one sample, sequenced in a study of blood T cell repertoires in COVID-19. Repertoires were generated with immunoSEQ multiplex PCR, while TCRdb's copy carries only in-frame clones and drops some. Among 80,000 or so clones listed, 80% to 90% were seen once. Sequencing was performed on peripheral blood. The receptors shown here come from a man aged 55 to 70 with COVID-19, enrolled during active disease. Each CDR3 is given with its conserved first and last residue. D genes are given only for firm matches. Size is omitted from some rows. Given values are once, few, many or a class for expanded clones.

j_gene: TRBJ2-1; d_gene: -; abundance: -; v_gene: TRBV6-5; CDR3nt: TGTGCCAGCAGTCCGTCAGCGGGTCGTTATGAGCAGTTCTTC; CDR3aa: CASSPSAGRYEQFF
j_gene: TRBJ1-1; d_gene: -; abundance: -; v_gene: TRBV10-2; CDR3nt: TGCGCCACTTTATTTGGAGGGCTTGAAGCTTTCTTT; CDR3aa: CATLFGGLEAFF
j_gene: TRBJ2-7; d_gene: TRBD1; abundance: few; v_gene: TRBV7-3; CDR3nt: TGTGCCAGCAGCTTGTGGGACAGGGGCACGGGGGAGCAGTACTTC; CDR3aa: CASSLWDRGTGEQYF
j_gene: TRBJ2-7; d_gene: TRBD2; abundance: -; v_gene: TRBV28; CDR3nt: TGTGCCAGCAGCCGTACGGGGGGAAGCTACGAGCAGTACTTC; CDR3aa: CASSRTGGSYEQYF
j_gene: TRBJ1-1; d_gene: TRBD1; abundance: -; v_gene: TRBV7-3; CDR3nt: TGTGCCAGCAGCCCGGGACAGAGGACTGAAGCTTTCTTT; CDR3aa: CASSPGQRTEAFF
j_gene: TRBJ1-5; d_gene: -; abundance: -; v_gene: TRBV6-5; CDR3nt: TGTGCCAGCAGTCTTCGGACAGCCGACAATCAGCCCCAGCATTTT; CDR3aa: CASSLRTADNQPQHF
j_gene: TRBJ2-7; d_gene: -; abundance: -; v_gene: TRBV5-1; CDR3nt: TGCGCCAGCAGCTTGGCAGGGAATTCGGATCAGTACTTC; CDR3aa: CASSLAGNSDQYF
j_gene: TRBJ1-2; d_gene: TRBD1; abundance: -; v_gene: TRBV3-1/TRBV3-2; CDR3nt: TGTGCCAGCAGCCAACCCGGACAGGTTGGCTACACCTTC; CDR3aa: CASSQPGQVGYTF
j_gene: TRBJ2-7; d_gene: -; abundance: -; v_gene: TRBV2; CDR3nt: TGTGCCAGCAGAGAAGGGATAGGGGACGAGCAGTACTTC; CDR3aa: CASREGIGDEQYF
j_gene: TRBJ1-2; d_gene: -; abundance: -; v_gene: TRBV2; CDR3nt: TGTGCCAGCAGTGTAGCTGCAGACAGTTATGGCTACACCTTC; CDR3aa: CASSVAADSYGYTF
j_gene: TRBJ1-6; d_gene: TRBD1; abundance: -; v_gene: TRBV7-6; CDR3nt: TGTGCCAGCAGCTTTGCCGCGGGGACAGAGTATAATTCACCCCTCCACTTT; CDR3aa: CASSFAAGTEYNSPLHF
j_gene: TRBJ1-2; d_gene: TRBD1; abundance: -; v_gene: TRBV7-3; CDR3nt: TGTGCCAGCAGCTTAGATGTGGTCAGGGGGCGGTGGGACTATGGCTACACCTTC; CDR3aa: CASSLDVVRGRWDYGYTF
j_gene: TRBJ1-5; d_gene: -; abundance: -; v_gene: TRBV5-1; CDR3nt: TGCGCCAGCAGCCCGGGGTTCCAGCCCTATAGCAATCAGCCCCAGCATTTT; CDR3aa: CASSPGFQPYSNQPQHF
j_gene: TRBJ2-5; d_gene: TRBD2; abundance: -; v_gene: TRBV6-4; CDR3nt: TGTGCCATCGGGGGGGGCCTCAAGGGCCAAGAGACCCAGTACTTC; CDR3aa: CAIGGGLKGQETQYF
j_gene: TRBJ2-3; d_gene: -; abundance: -; v_gene: TRBV30; CDR3nt: TGTGCCTGTATAGCGGCTAGCACAGATACGCAGTATTTT; CDR3aa: CACIAASTDTQYF
j_gene: TRBJ2-2; d_gene: -; abundance: -; v_gene: TRBV7-6; CDR3nt: TGTGCCAGCAGCTTAGGACAGGTCAACACCGGGGAGCTGTTTTTT; CDR3aa: CASSLGQVNTGELFF
j_gene: TRBJ2-7; d_gene: -; abundance: -; v_gene: TRBV9; CDR3nt: TGTGCCAGCAGCGTAGGCGGGACCGCCTCCTACGAGCAGTACTTC; CDR3aa: CASSVGGTASYEQYF
j_gene: TRBJ1-2; d_gene: -; abundance: -; v_gene: TRBV14; CDR3nt: TGTGCCAGCAGCCTCCGGGACATGAACTATGGCTACACCTTC; CDR3aa: CASSLRDMNYGYTF
j_gene: TRBJ1-2; d_gene: TRBD1; abundance: -; v_gene: TRBV28; CDR3nt: TGTGCCAGCAGTTCGGACAGGAGAGCCTATGGCTACACCTTC; CDR3aa: CASSSDRRAYGYTF
j_gene: TRBJ1-2; d_gene: TRBD1; abundance: -; v_gene: TRBV10-3; CDR3nt: TGTGCCATCAGCGAAATTGACAGGGGCTATGGCTACACCTTC; CDR3aa: CAISEIDRGYGYTF
j_gene: TRBJ2-1; d_gene: -; abundance: -; v_gene: TRBV5-1; CDR3nt: TGCGCCAGCAGCTTAGACAGCATCTCCTACAATGAGCAGTTCTTC; CDR3aa: CASSLDSISYNEQFF
j_gene: TRBJ1-4; d_gene: TRBD1; abundance: -; v_gene: TRBV11-2; CDR3nt: TGTGCCAGCAGCATAAACACAGGGGATGGGGAAAAACTGTTTTTT; CDR3aa: CASSINTGDGEKLFF